This TCR beta chain was identified during a study of control samples from healthy donors and cancer patients. Trimming pared 7 bases from V and 7 bases from J, leaving 14 bases between. The CDR3 contains 14 residues. Per the germline V gene, CDR1 is MDHEN and CDR2 is SYDVKM. Data came from immunoSEQ multiplex PCR; TCRdb stores just in-frame clones and leaves some out. The sample lists 160,000 or so clones, 90% to 95% occurring once. The specimen was PBMCs. This receptor was identified in a man aged 55 to 70 with colorectal cancer. The rearrangement joins TRBV28 to TRBJ1-6; the D gene is possibly TRBD1 (6 bases). The CDR3 nucleotides read TGTGCCAGCACCCGAGGGGGACTCAATTCACCCCTCCACTTT. Translated, it gives CASTRGGLNSPLHF.